The 18 T cell receptor beta chains listed next were all sequenced from one sample in a study of regulatory T cells in long-lasting Graves disease. Time point here: persistent/refractory GD, antithyroid drugs over 5 years with positive TRAb. Making the TCR library involved RNA that had been extracted from PBMCs. Researchers made TCR beta libraries by using iRepertoire HTBI primers and running Arm-PCR on CDR3 regions. From the multiplex PCR reads, TCRdb called clonotypes with MiXCR, one entry per CDR3 protein. In the table there are roughly 500,000 distinct CDR3 sequences, around 20% of which are singletons. The input for sequencing was peripheral blood mononuclear cells (PBMCs), taken when the disease was refractory, from a patient treated with antithyroid drugs. These receptors all stem from a female donor with Graves disease.

At least ten counts were recorded for this clonotype. The chain employs TRBV7-8 and TRBJ2-7; D ambiguous. Germline values: CDR1 SGHVS, CDR2 FQNEAQ. V dropped 1 base and J dropped 6 bases, with 7 bases sitting between them. This CDR3 comprises 12 residues. CDR3 in amino acids: CASSLEGFEQYF. In DNA, the CDR3 is TGTGCCAGCAGCTTAGAGGGCTTCGAGCAGTACTTC. Looking up the rest from reference TRBV7-8 and TRBJ2-7 gives the full variable domain: GAGVSQSPRYKVAKRGQDVALRCDPISGHVSLFWYQQALGQGPEFLTYFQNEAQLDKSGLPSDRFFAERPEGSVSTLKIQRTQQEDSAVYLCASSLEGFEQYFGPGTRLTVT.

The chain uses TRBV10-3 and TRBJ2-5; no definite D call. The germline V gene encodes CDR1 ENHRY and CDR2 SYGVKD. The V end lost 5 bases, the J end lost 4 bases, and 14 bases lay between the germline ends. The CDR3 is made up of 14 amino acids. The CDR3 DNA is TGTGCCATCAGTCGAAATCGAGAGGCAGAGACCCAGTACTTC. It specifies CAISRNREAETQYF.

This clonotype was counted many times. The chain is built from TRBV27 and TRBJ2-5; the D call may be TRBD1 or TRBD2 (5 bases each). Trimming shortened V by 4 bases and J by 5 bases, and 14 bases separated the two germline ends. CDR3 size: 14 residues. The germline gives CDR1 MNHEY, CDR2 SMNVEV (reference sequence). The CDR3 here is CASSYLGRGETQYF. The CDR3 DNA sequence: TGTGCCAGCAGTTACCTGGGACGAGGGGAGACCCAGTACTTC.

Points on this clonotype: With a much larger clone just one base away, this may be a read error. The chain joins TRBV2 to TRBJ1-1; no firm D call. Germline CDR1 is SNHLY and CDR2 is FYNNEI. The CDR3 length is 13 residues. Trimming stripped 3 bases from V and 6 bases from J, with 11 bases between. The CDR3 sequence: CASSEYSEAEAFF. Here the CDR3 DNA reads TGTGCCAGCAGTGAGTATTCAGAGGCTGAAGCTTTCTTT.

The rearrangement joins TRBV4-1 to TRBJ2-3; 8 bases are a match to TRBD1. V was clipped by 0 bases and J by 11 bases; unmatched bases: 4. Germline CDR1 and CDR2: MGHRA and YSYEKL. The CDR3 covers 13 residues. The CDR3 spells CASSQEQGVWQYF. CDR3 DNA sequence: TGCGCCAGCAGCCAAGAACAGGGGGTTTGGCAGTATTTT.

In its sample, this clonotype was seen many times. The V call is TRBV2, the J call TRBJ2-7; 10 bases fit TRBD2. The CDR3 length is 15 residues. V gave up 3 bases and J gave up 6 bases; unmatched junction bases: 8. Germline CDR1 reads SNHLY; CDR2 reads FYNNEI. The DNA for the CDR3 is TGTGCCAGCAGTGAGGGGGCTAGCGGGAGCTCCGAGCAGTACTTC. This translates into CASSEGASGSSEQYF.

The chain couples TRBV19 to TRBJ2-7, with D possibly being TRBD1 (5 bases). The CDR3 runs to 14 residues. Germline V gene lookup returns CDR1 LNHDA and CDR2 SQIVND (reference sequence). V lost 2 bases and J 6 bases, leaving 14 bases between the germline ends. CDR3 nucleotide sequence: TGTGCCAGTAGTATACAGGGAAGCTCGGTCGAGCAGTACTTC. It codes for CASSIQGSSVEQYF.

This clonotype was seen at least ten times. This sequence joins TRBV20-1 and TRBJ2-5; 9 bases line up with TRBD1. The germline CDR1 and CDR2 sequences are DFQATT and SNEGSKA (reference sequence). The CDR3 is 12 residues long. The CDR3 coding sequence is TGCAGCCGAACAGGGGGCGGTGAGACCCAGTACTTC. Protein sequence: CSRTGGGETQYF.

This clonotype has only a few counts. Here the CDR3 DNA reads TGTGCCAGCAGCCCCGGTTGGGGGGCGGGCAATTCACCCCTCCACTTT. The encoded protein is CASSPGWGAGNSPLHF. V usage is TRBV7-2 and J usage is TRBJ1-6; D may be TRBD1 (6 bases). In germline, CDR1 is SGHTA, CDR2 FQGNSA. This CDR3 has 16 amino acids. V was pared by 5 bases and J by 7 bases, with 18 bases between.

There are a few counts of this clonotype. This chain uses TRBV29-1 with TRBJ2-5; perhaps TRBD2 as D (6 bases). CDR1 is SQVTM and CDR2 is ANQGSEA in the germline V gene. The length of the CDR3 is 15 residues. Between the trimmed V and J ends, which lost 4 bases and 0 bases, there was a span of 15 bases. CDR3 bases: TGCAGCGTTGGAAATAGCGGTTTCAACCAAGAGACCCAGTACTTC. It yields the protein CSVGNSGFNQETQYF.

This clonotype was observed at least ten times. The chain joins TRBV11-2 to TRBJ2-7; D ambiguous. Trimming stripped 5 bases from V and 1 base from J, with 6 bases between. Germline values: CDR1 SGHAT, CDR2 FQNNGV. The CDR3 loop spans 12 amino acids. In nucleotides, the CDR3 is TGTGCCAGCAGCCCCCATTCCTACGAGCAGTACTTC. This translates into CASSPHSYEQYF.

V gene TRBV4-1 combines with J gene TRBJ1-2; D is unresolved. V lost 1 base to trimming and J lost 4 bases, with 16 bases between them. The CDR3 runs to 16 residues. Germline V gene data show CDR1 as MGHRA and CDR2 as YSYEKL. For the CDR3, the DNA is TGCGCCAGCAGCCAAGGCAAAACGGCGGCAGGCTATGGCTACACCTTC. This encodes CASSQGKTAAGYGYTF.

About this clonotype: One junction end disagrees with the germline gene, perhaps due to a read error. The chain joins TRBV4-1 to TRBJ1-4, with unresolved D. The CDR3 is 14 residues long. Germline V CDR1 and CDR2: MGHRA, YSYEKL. CDR3 in amino acids: CASSQVVGIERLFF. The CDR3 coding sequence is TGCGCCAGCAGCCAAGTGGTAGGGATTGAAAGACTGTTTTTT.

The chain employs TRBV19 and TRBJ1-1; 9 nucleotides line up with TRBD1. V dropped 2 bases and J dropped 0; count of bases not matched to a gene: 4. Germline V gene data show CDR1 as LNHDA and CDR2 as SQIVND (reference sequence). This CDR3 region has 16 residues. CDR3 nucleotides: TGTGCCAGTAGTATATATGGGACAGGGCTGAACACTGAAGCTTTCTTT. Protein sequence: CASSIYGTGLNTEAFF. Full variable domain (missing parts from reference TRBV19 and TRBJ1-1): DGGITQSPKYLFRKEGQNVTLSCEQNLNHDAMYWYRQDPGQGLRLIYYSQIVNDFQKGDIAEGYSVSREKKESFPLTVTSAQKNPTAFYLCASSIYGTGLNTEAFFGQGTRLTVV.

This sequence joins TRBV20-1 and TRBJ2-5; a weak D match, TRBD1 (6 bases). The V gene lost 4 bases and the J gene lost 1 base, with 13 bases spanning the gap. CDR3 length: 14 amino acids. Germline CDR1 reads DFQATT; CDR2 reads SNEGSKA (reference sequence). The CDR3 is CSATGTGPQETQYF. Here the CDR3 DNA reads TGCAGTGCTACCGGTACAGGGCCCCAAGAGACCCAGTACTTC.

With respect to this clonotype: One end of the junction varies from germline; a read error may be responsible. This rearrangement joins TRBV18 to TRBJ2-7, with D unresolved. Germline loops: CDR1 KGHSH, CDR2 LQKENI. The CDR3 sequence is 13 residues long. The CDR3 region has the DNA TGTGCCAGCTCACCATCCCCGACCTACGGGCAGTACTTC. Its protein is CASSPSPTYGQYF.

V is TRBV7-8 and J is TRBJ1-4; D uncertain. The CDR3 consists of 14 residues. Germline V gives CDR1 SGHVS, CDR2 FQNEAQ. Trimming cost V 5 bases and J 0 bases, with 7 bases left between them. As DNA, the CDR3 is TGTGCCAGCAGCCGCTTTTCAACTAATGAAAAACTGTTTTTT. This codes for CASSRFSTNEKLFF.

This clonotype was picked up a small number of times. The V and J genes are TRBV6-2 or TRBV6-3 and TRBJ2-7; 9 bases are a match to TRBD2. Germline V lookup: CDR1 MNHEY, CDR2 SVGEGT. Trimming removed 2 bases from V and 5 bases from J; junction bases left unmatched: 7. The CDR3 runs to 15 residues. CDR3 DNA: TGTGCCAGCAGTTACGGGCGGGAGGGCCGGGACGAGCAGTACTTC. Protein product: CASSYGREGRDEQYF.